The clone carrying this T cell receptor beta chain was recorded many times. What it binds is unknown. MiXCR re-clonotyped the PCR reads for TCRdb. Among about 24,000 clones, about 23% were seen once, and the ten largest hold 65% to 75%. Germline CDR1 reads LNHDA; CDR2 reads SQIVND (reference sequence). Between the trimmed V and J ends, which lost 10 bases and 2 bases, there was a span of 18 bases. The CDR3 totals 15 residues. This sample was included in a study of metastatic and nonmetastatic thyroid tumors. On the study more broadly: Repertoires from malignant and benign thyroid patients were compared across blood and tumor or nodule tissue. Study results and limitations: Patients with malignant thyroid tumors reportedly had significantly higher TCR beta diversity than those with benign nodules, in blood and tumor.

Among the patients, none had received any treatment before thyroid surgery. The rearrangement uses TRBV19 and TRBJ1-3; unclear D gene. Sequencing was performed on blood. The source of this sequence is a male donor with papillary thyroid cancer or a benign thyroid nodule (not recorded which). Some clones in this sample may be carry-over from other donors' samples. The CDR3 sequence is CATIGGIAPGNTIYF. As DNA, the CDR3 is TGTGCCACTATCGGAGGGATCGCTCCTGGAAACACCATATATTTT.